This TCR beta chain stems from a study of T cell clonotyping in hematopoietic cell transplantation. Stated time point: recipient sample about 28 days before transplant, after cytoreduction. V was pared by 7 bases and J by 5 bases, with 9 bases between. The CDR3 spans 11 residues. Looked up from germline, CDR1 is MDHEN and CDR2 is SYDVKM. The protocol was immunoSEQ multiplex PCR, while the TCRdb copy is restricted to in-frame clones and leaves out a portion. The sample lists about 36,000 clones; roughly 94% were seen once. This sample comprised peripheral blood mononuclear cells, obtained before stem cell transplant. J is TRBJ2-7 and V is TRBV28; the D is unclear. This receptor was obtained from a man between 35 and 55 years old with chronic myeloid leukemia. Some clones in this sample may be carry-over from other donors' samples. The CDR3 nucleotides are TGTGCCAGCATGTCCTGGGACGAGCAGTACTTC. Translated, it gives CASMSWDEQYF.